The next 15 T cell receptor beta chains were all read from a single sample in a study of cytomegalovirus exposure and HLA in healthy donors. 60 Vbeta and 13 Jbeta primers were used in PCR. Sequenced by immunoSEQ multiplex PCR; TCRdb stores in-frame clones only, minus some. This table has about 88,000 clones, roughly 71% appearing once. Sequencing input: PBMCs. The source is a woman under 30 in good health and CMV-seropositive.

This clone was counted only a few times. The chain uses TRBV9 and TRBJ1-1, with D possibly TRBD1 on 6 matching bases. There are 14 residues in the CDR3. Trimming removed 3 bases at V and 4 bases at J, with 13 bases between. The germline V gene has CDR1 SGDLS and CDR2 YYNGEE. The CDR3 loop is CASSESQGATEAFF. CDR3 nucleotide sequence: TGTGCCAGCAGCGAATCACAGGGTGCCACTGAAGCTTTCTTT.

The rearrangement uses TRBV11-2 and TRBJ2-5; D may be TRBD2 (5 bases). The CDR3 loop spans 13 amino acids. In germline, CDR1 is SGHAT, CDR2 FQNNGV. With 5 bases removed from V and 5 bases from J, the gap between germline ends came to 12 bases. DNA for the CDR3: TGTGCCAGCAGCGAAGGACTGAGCGAGACCCAGTACTTC. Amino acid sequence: CASSEGLSETQYF.

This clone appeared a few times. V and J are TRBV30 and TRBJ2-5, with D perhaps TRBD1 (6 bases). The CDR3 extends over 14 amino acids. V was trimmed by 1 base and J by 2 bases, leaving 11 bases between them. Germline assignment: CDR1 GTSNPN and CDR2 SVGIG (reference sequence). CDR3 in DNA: TGTGCCTGGAGTGCCGGGACATTTCAAGAGACCCAGTACTTC. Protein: CAWSAGTFQETQYF.

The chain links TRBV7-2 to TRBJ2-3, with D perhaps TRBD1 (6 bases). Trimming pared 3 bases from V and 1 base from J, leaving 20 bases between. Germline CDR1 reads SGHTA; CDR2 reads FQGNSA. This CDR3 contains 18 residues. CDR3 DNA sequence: TGTGCCAGCAGCTTCCGACCCCACCCGGGACAAGGCACAGATACGCAGTATTTT. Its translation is CASSFRPHPGQGTDTQYF.

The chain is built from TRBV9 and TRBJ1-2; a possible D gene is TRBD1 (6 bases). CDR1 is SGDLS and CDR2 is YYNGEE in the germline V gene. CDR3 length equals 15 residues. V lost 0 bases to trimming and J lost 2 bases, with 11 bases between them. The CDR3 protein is CASSVDGGANYGYTF. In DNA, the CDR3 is TGTGCCAGCAGCGTAGATGGGGGGGCGAACTATGGCTACACCTTC.

The CDR3 bases are TGTGCCATCAGTGCGGACAGATATAATTCACCCCTCCACTTT. Translation gives CAISADRYNSPLHF. The chain joins TRBV10-3 to TRBJ1-6; D might be TRBD1 (6 bases). CDR1 ENHRY and CDR2 SYGVKD come from the germline V gene. Deletions cut 4 bases from V and 4 bases from J, with 8 bases between. The CDR3 runs 14 residues.

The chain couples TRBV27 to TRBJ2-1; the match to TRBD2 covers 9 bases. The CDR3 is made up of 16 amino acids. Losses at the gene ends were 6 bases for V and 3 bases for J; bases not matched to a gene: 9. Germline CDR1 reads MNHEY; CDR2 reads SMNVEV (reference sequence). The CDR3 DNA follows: TGTGCCAGCAGCGGGTGGGGCGGGAGGGACTACAATGAGCAGTTCTTC. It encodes CASSGWGGRDYNEQFF.

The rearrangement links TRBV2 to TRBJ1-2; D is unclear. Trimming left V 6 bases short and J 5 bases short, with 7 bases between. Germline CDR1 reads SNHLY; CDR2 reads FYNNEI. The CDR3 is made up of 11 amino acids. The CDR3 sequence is CASSPRYGYTF. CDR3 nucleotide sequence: TGTGCCAGCAGCCCTAGGTATGGCTACACCTTC. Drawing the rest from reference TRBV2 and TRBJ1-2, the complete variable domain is EPEVTQTPSHQVTQMGQEVILRCVPISNHLYFYWYRQILGQKVEFLVSFYNNEISEKSEIFDDQFSVERPDGSNFTLKIRSTKLEDSAMYFCASSPRYGYTFGSGTRLTVV.

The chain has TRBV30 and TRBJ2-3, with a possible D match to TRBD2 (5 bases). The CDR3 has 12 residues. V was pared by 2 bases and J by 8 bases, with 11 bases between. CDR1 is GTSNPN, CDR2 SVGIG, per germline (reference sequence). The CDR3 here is CAWSWASSTQYF. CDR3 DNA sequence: TGTGCCTGGAGTTGGGCTAGCAGTACGCAGTATTTT.

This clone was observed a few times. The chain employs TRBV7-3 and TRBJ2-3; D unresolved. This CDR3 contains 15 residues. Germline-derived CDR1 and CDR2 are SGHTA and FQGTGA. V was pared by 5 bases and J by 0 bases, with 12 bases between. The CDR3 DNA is TGTGCCAGCAGCGCCGAGGCGCGGAGCACAGATACGCAGTATTTT. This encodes CASSAEARSTDTQYF.

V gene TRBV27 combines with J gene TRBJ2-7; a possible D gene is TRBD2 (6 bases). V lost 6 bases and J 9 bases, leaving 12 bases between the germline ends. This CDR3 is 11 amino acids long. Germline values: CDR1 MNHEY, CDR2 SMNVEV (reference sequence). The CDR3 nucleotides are TGTGCCAGCAGCCCCGGGGACTGGCAGTACTTC. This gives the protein CASSPGDWQYF.

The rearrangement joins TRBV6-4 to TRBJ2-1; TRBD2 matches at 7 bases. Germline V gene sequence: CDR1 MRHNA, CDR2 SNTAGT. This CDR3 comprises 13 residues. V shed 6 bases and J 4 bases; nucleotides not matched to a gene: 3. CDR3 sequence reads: CASSPGGYNEQFF. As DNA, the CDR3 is TGTGCCAGCAGCCCGGGGGGTTACAATGAGCAGTTCTTC.

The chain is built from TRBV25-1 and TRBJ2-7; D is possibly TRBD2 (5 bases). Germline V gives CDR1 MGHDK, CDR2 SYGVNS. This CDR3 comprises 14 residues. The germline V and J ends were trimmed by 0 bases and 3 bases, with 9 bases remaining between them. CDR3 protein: CASSEYGVGYEQYF. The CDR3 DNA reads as TGTGCCAGCAGTGAATACGGGGTGGGCTACGAGCAGTACTTC.

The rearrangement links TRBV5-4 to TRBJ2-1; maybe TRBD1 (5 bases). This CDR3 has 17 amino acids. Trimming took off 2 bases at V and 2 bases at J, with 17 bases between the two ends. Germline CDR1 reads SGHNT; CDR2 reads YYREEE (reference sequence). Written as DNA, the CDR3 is TGTGCCAGCAGCTTAGGGCCAAGTGGGGCCCCCTACAATGAGCAGTTCTTC. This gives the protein CASSLGPSGAPYNEQFF. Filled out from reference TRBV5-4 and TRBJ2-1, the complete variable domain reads ETGVTQSPTHLIKTRGQQVTLRCSSQSGHNTVSWYQQALGQGPQFIFQYYREEENGRGNFPPRFSGLQFPNYSSELNVNALELDDSALYLCASSLGPSGAPYNEQFFGPGTRLTVL.

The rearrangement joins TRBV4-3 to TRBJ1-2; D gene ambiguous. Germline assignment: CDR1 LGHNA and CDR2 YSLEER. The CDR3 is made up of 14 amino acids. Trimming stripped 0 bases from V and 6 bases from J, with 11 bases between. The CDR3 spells CASSQDGGFDGYTF. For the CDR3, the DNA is TGCGCCAGCAGCCAAGATGGAGGGTTCGATGGCTACACCTTC.